The entry that follows covers one T cell receptor beta chain sequence. Its antigen is as yet unknown. This sample was included in a study of T-cell reconstitution after alpha-beta-depleted transplantation in children. Molecular barcoding with unique molecular identifiers was used for the TCRbeta library. In TCRdb, the PCR reads were re-called with MiXCR into one record per CDR3 protein. The table lists over 400,000 distinct CDR3 sequences, over 40% of them singletons. The V gene's germline CDR1 is SGHRS and CDR2 YFSETQ. The CDR3 totals 15 residues. Trimming removed 4 bases at V and 4 bases at J, with 16 bases between. Study observations and caveats: One year after transplant, T-cell counts and diversity came mostly from newly produced T cells.

V and J are TRBV5-1 and TRBJ2-3; D is perhaps TRBD2 (7 bases). This material consisted of PBMCs, taken before TCRalphabeta/CD19-depleted stem cell transplant. This sequence was found in a girl aged 2 to 9 with aplastic anemia, due to receive a stem cell transplant. The DNA for the CDR3 is TGCGCCAGCAGCCGGGGGCGGGGGTCAGCAGATACGCAGTATTTT. The encoded protein is CASSRGRGSADTQYF. Variable domain in full (rest from reference TRBV5-1 and TRBJ2-3): KAGVTQTPRYLIKTRGQQVTLSCSPISGHRSVSWYQQTPGQGLQFLFEYFSETQRNKGNFPGRFSGRQFSNSRSEMNVSTLELGDSALYLCASSRGRGSADTQYFGPGTRLTVL.